The clone carrying this TCR beta chain occurred a few times. It was on ten immunoSEQ deep assay plates that unsorted PBMC DNA was sequenced. The table came from immunoSEQ multiplex PCR; TCRdb's copy has only in-frame clones and leaves some out. The sample holds around 500,000 clones, 76% seen once. Germline assignment: CDR1 WSHSY and CDR2 SAAADI. Germline trimming cut 6 bases from V and 5 bases from J; bases unmatched to any gene: 4. The CDR3 is 13 amino acids. This entry belongs to a study of shared clonotypes between healthy human individuals. The chain recombines TRBV10-2 with TRBJ2-1, with 7 bases that match TRBD1. Sequenced sample: PBMCs. This TCR came from a woman aged 40 to 50 in good health. Some clones in this sample may be carry-over from other donors' samples. The CDR3 nucleotides are TGCGCCAGCAGCGTCGGGACAGACAATGAGCAGTTCTTC. This encodes CASSVGTDNEQFF.